A selection of T cell receptor beta chains follows, all from one sample in a study of blood T cell repertoires in COVID-19. Some clones are missing from TCRdb's copy, which holds only in-frame ones; the method was immunoSEQ multiplex PCR. The sample consists of approximately 65,000 clones, roughly four fifths of them appearing once. Material: peripheral blood. These TCRs come from a man in his 60s with acute or convalescent COVID-19. CDR3s include the opening cysteine and the closing phenylalanine or tryptophan. Each record gives: clone size, V gene, D gene, J gene, CDR3 DNA, CDR3 protein. The D gene is left open where the match is weak. A row's size may be missing; if present it is once, few, many or a size class.

>NA|TRBV9|NA|TRBJ1-2
TGTGCCAGCAGCGTGGGCAGGGCCTATGGCTACACCTTC
CASSVGRAYGYTF
>few|TRBV13|NA|TRBJ1-2
TGTGCCAGCAGCTTACAGGGTCTCTATGGCTACACCTTC
CASSLQGLYGYTF
>NA|TRBV9|TRBD2|TRBJ2-2
TGTGCCAGCAGCGTAACAAGCGGGAGCACCGGGGAGCTGTTTTTT
CASSVTSGSTGELFF
>NA|TRBV2|TRBD2|TRBJ2-1
TGTGCCAGCAGTCCCGGACTAGCGGGAGCCGGAGAGCAGTTCTTC
CASSPGLAGAGEQFF
>few|TRBV28|TRBD1|TRBJ2-3
TGTGCCAGCAGTTCCTTAGAGGGGACAGGGGCCACAGATACGCAGTATTTT
CASSSLEGTGATDTQYF
>NA|TRBV27|NA|TRBJ2-7
TGTGCCAGCAGTTTAACTAGGGACACGTACGAGCAGTACTTC
CASSLTRDTYEQYF
>NA|TRBV2|NA|TRBJ1-4
TGTGCCAGCGCAAGACAGGCGATTAATGAAAAACTGTTTTTT
CASARQAINEKLFF
>NA|TRBV23-1|NA|TRBJ1-1
TGCGCCAGCAGTCAATCGGCGGGGAACACTGAAGCTTTCTTT
CASSQSAGNTEAFF
>NA|TRBV19|NA|TRBJ2-5
TGTGCCAGTAGTATGGAGGAGACCCAGTACTTC
CASSMEETQYF
>NA|TRBV19|TRBD2|TRBJ2-5
TGTGCCAGTAGTATTGGGGTTAGCGGGAGTAGCGAGACCCAGTACTTC
CASSIGVSGSSETQYF
>few|TRBV14|TRBD2|TRBJ2-1
TGTGCCAGCAGCCAAGATGGTAGCGGGAGATACTACAATGAGCAGTTCTTC
CASSQDGSGRYYNEQFF
>NA|TRBV30|NA|TRBJ2-3
TGTGCCTGGAGTGTACGAGGCACAGATACGCAGTATTTT
CAWSVRGTDTQYF
>NA|TRBV24-1|TRBD1|TRBJ2-7
TGTGCCACCAGTGATCGGGGACAGGGAAAGGACTACGAGCAGTACTTC
CATSDRGQGKDYEQYF
>NA|TRBV10-3|NA|TRBJ2-4
TGTGCCATCAGTGAGTCGCCGGCTGAGCGAGGCAAAAACATTCAGTACTTC
CAISESPAERGKNIQYF
>few|TRBV5-1|TRBD2|TRBJ2-3
TGCGCCAGCAGCTTTGGGGGGCCGGGACTAGCGGGAGCAGCAGATACGCAGTATTTT
CASSFGGPGLAGAADTQYF
>NA|TRBV10-3|TRBD2|TRBJ2-3
TGTGCCATCAGACCTAGCGGGAGCACAGATACGCAGTATTTT
CAIRPSGSTDTQYF
>NA|TRBV7-9|NA|TRBJ1-5
TGTGCCAGCAGCCCCGGCAGGGCAAGCAATCAGCCCCAGCATTTT
CASSPGRASNQPQHF
>NA|TRBV11-2|TRBD1|TRBJ2-7
TGTGCCAGCAGCTCGGGACAGGGATACTACGAGCAGTACTTC
CASSSGQGYYEQYF
>few|TRBV28|NA|TRBJ1-1
TGTGCCAGCAGTTTGGTTGAGCCCGGGAACACTGAAGCTTTCTTT
CASSLVEPGNTEAFF
>NA|TRBV19|TRBD2|TRBJ2-4
TGTGCCAGTAGTCCCCTAGTTGGGACTAGCGTAGAAAACATTCAGTACTTC
CASSPLVGTSVENIQYF
>NA|TRBV6-2/TRBV6-3|NA|TRBJ2-1
TGTGCCAGCAGCCCCCACTCCCCACTGTCCAATGAGCAGTTCTTC
CASSPHSPLSNEQFF
>NA|TRBV5-1|TRBD1|TRBJ1-2
TGCGCCAGCAGCTTAGGACAGGGGGCGATCAACTATGGCTACACCTTC
CASSLGQGAINYGYTF
>NA|TRBV15|NA|TRBJ2-5
TGTGCCACCAGCAGAGATCACAGGAAAGAGACCCAGTACTTC
CATSRDHRKETQYF
>NA|TRBV6-5|NA|TRBJ1-1
TGTGCCAGCAGACCTACGGGATTGAACACTGAAGCTTTCTTT
CASRPTGLNTEAFF
>NA|TRBV19|NA|TRBJ1-5
TGTGCCAGTAGTATAGAGGTGGGGGGGGTCCGGCAGCCCCAGCATTTT
CASSIEVGGVRQPQHF
>NA|TRBV9|TRBD1|TRBJ2-1
TGTGCCAGCAGCGTAGGGGTTGAGGGGACAGGGTGGTTCTTC
CASSVGVEGTGWFF